The present entry profiles one T cell receptor (beta chain) with its context. The germline CDR1 and CDR2 sequences are KGHSY and FQNENV. With 5 bases clipped from V and 8 bases from J, the junction kept 8 bases outside the gene matches. CDR3 length: 13 residues. The data were produced by immunoSEQ multiplex PCR, yet TCRdb's version contains in-frame clones alone and is incomplete. In the table there are just under 95,000 clones, roughly 87% of which are singletons. This specimen comes from a study of OX40 agonist ivuxolimab in advanced cancers. Here the sequenced sample was CD4+ or CD8+ T cells sorted from blood, taken in a trial of the OX40 agonist ivuxolimab. The chain couples TRBV16 to TRBJ1-2; 7 positions match TRBD1. This clonotype originated in an adult with an advanced solid tumor such as melanoma, head and neck, liver or kidney cancer. The CDR3 protein is CASSSRQGWGYTF. In DNA, the CDR3 is TGTGCCAGCAGCTCCCGACAGGGCTGGGGCTACACCTTC.